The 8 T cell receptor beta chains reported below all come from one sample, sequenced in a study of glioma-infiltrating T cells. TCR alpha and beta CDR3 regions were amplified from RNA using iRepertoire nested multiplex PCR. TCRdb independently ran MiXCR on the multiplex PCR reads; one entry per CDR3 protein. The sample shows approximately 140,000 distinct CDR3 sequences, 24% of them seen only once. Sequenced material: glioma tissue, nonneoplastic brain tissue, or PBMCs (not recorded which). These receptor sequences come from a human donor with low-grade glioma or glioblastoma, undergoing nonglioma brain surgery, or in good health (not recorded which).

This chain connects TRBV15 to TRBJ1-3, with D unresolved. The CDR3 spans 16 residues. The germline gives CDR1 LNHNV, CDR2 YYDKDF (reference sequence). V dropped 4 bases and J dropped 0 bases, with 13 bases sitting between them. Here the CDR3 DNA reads TGTGCCACCAGCACGAGCCGTGGTTTCTCTGGAAACACCATATATTTT. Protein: CATSTSRGFSGNTIYF.

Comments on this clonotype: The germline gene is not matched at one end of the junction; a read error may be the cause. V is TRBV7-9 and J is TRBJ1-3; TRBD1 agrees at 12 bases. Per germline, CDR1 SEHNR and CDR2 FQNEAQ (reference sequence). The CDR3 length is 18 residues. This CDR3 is CASSSGTGGLYSGNNIYF. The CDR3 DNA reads TGTGCCAGCAGCTCCGGGACAGGGGGCCTGTACTCTGGAAACAACATATATTTT.

The CDR3 nucleotides read TGCAGTGCTAACCGGGACACACACACCGGGGAGCTGTTTTTT. Its protein is CSANRDTHTGELFF. This chain connects TRBV20-1 to TRBJ2-2, with D tentatively TRBD1 (6 bases). CDR1 DFQATT and CDR2 SNEGSKA come from the germline V gene (reference sequence). This CDR3 spans 14 amino acids. V lost 4 bases, J lost 3 bases, and 12 bases lay in between.

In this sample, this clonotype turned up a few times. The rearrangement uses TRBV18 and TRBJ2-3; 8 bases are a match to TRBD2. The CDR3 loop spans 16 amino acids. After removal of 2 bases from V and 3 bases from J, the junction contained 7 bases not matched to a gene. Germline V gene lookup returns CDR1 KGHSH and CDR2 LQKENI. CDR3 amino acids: CASSPSGGGRTDTQYF. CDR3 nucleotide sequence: TGTGCCAGCTCACCATCCGGCGGGGGGCGAACAGATACGCAGTATTTT.

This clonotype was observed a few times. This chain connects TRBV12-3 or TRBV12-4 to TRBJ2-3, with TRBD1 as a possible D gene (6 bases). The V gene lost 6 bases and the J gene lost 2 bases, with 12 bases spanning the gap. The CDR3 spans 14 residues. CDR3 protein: CASRWTAPTDTQYF. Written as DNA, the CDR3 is TGTGCCAGCAGATGGACAGCCCCCACAGATACGCAGTATTTT.

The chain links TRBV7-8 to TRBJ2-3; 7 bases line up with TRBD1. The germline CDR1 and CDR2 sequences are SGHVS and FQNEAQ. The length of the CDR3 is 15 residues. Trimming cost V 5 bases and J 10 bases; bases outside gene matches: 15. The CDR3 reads CASSPRQGYGIAQYF. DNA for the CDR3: TGTGCCAGCAGCCCAAGACAGGGCTACGGTATCGCGCAGTATTTT. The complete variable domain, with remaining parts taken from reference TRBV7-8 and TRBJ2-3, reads GAGVSQSPRYKVAKRGQDVALRCDPISGHVSLFWYQQALGQGPEFLTYFQNEAQLDKSGLPSDRFFAERPEGSVSTLKIQRTQQEDSAVYLCASSPRQGYGIAQYFGPGTRLTVL.

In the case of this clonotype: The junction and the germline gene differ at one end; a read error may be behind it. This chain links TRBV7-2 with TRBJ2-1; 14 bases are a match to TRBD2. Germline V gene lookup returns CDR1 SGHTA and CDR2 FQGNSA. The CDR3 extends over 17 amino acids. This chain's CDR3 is CAGSLRLAGGPYNEQFF. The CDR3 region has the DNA TGTGCCGGCAGCTTAAGACTAGCGGGGGGGCCCTACAATGAGCAGTTCTTC.

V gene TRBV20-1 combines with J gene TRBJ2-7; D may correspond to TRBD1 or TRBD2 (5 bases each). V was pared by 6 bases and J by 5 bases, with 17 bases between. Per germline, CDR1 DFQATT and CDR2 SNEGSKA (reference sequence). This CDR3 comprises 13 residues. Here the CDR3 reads CSATTQGEDEQYV. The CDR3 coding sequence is TGCAGTGCCACAACCCAGGGAGAGGACGAGCAGTACGTC.